A selection of T cell receptor beta chains follows, all from one sample in a study of CD8 T cells in Susac syndrome. TCRdb processed the immunoSEQ multiplex PCR reads anew with MiXCR; each CDR3 protein has one entry. The table records roughly 120,000 distinct CDR3 sequences, approximately 95% of them present only once. Sequenced input: CD8+ T cells from PBMCs. These receptors all stem from a human donor with multiple sclerosis. The CDR3 runs from the conserved cysteine through the conserved F or W. Fields, in order: clone size, V gene, J gene, D gene, CDR3 protein, CDR3 DNA. D genes are given only for firm matches. Only part of the rows carry a size: once, few, many, or a class if the clone is expanded.

once	TRBV27	TRBJ1-1	.	CASRRGGAEAFF	TGTGCCAGCAGGAGGGGTGGGGCTGAAGCTTTCTTT
.	TRBV7-9	TRBJ2-6	.	CASSLGGAGATGANVLTF	TGTGCCAGCAGCTTAGGTGGTGCGGGGGCGACTGGGGCCAACGTCCTGACTTTC
.	TRBV13	TRBJ2-7	.	CASSPRGGSEQYF	TGTGCCAGCAGCCCTAGGGGGGGAAGCGAGCAGTACTTC
few	TRBV10-3	TRBJ2-7	.	CAISESSSPRNEQYF	TGTGCCATCAGTGAGTCGTCTAGTCCCCGGAACGAGCAGTACTTC
.	TRBV5-1	TRBJ1-6	TRBD1	CASSLGAGGPNSPLHF	TGCGCCAGCAGCTTGGGTGCAGGGGGCCCTAATTCACCCCTCCACTTT
.	TRBV15	TRBJ2-7	TRBD1	CATSTRDRGGYEQYF	TGTGCCACCAGCACCCGGGACAGGGGTGGCTACGAGCAGTACTTC
.	TRBV6-6	TRBJ2-7	.	CASSYGEYEQYF	TGTGCCAGCAGTTACGGAGAATACGAGCAGTACTTC
.	TRBV4-1	TRBJ2-5	.	CASSQDGSGETQYF	TGCGCCAGCAGCCAAGACGGGTCCGGGGAGACCCAGTACTTC
.	TRBV28	TRBJ2-2	.	CASVDTGELFF	TGTGCCAGCGTGGACACCGGGGAGCTGTTTTTT
.	TRBV27	TRBJ1-1	.	CASSSAGLFTEAFF	TGTGCCAGCAGTTCCGCGGGACTATTCACTGAAGCTTTCTTT
.	TRBV27	TRBJ1-1	.	CASSSKGQVYTEAFF	TGTGCCAGCAGTTCGAAGGGGCAGGTTTACACTGAAGCTTTCTTT
.	TRBV4-1	TRBJ2-7	TRBD1	CASSQGQALLSYEQYF	TGCGCCAGCAGCCAGGGACAGGCATTGCTCTCCTACGAGCAGTACTTC
once	TRBV6-1	TRBJ2-1	.	CATEYNSYNEQFF	TGTGCCACCGAGTATAACTCCTACAATGAGCAGTTCTTC
once	TRBV9	TRBJ2-1	TRBD2	CASSPTGGGADEQFF	TGTGCCAGCAGCCCCACGGGCGGGGGGGCCGATGAGCAGTTCTTC
.	TRBV23-1	TRBJ1-4	.	CASSQSDGPRCEKLFF	TGCGCCAGCAGTCAATCGGACGGTCCCCGGTGCGAAAAACTGTTTTTT
.	TRBV20-1	TRBJ2-5	TRBD2	CSAEPQREVETQYF	TGCAGTGCTGAACCCCAGCGGGAGGTAGAGACCCAGTACTTC
.	TRBV10-3	TRBJ1-1	.	CAISEGGDEAFF	TGTGCCATCAGTGAGGGAGGAGATGAAGCTTTCTTT
.	TRBV7-2	TRBJ2-2	TRBD1	CASRDRAYTGELFF	TGTGCCAGCAGGGACAGGGCTTACACCGGGGAGCTGTTTTTT
.	TRBV30	TRBJ2-3	.	CAWSVPDWSSAGTDTQYF	TGTGCCTGGAGTGTACCGGACTGGTCTAGCGCAGGCACAGATACGCAGTATTTT
.	TRBV19	TRBJ2-5	TRBD1	CASRDRYQETQYF	TGTGCCAGTCGGGACAGGTACCAAGAGACCCAGTACTTC
.	TRBV9	TRBJ2-1	TRBD2	CASSPYGGRPHEQFF	TGTGCCAGCAGCCCCTACGGCGGGAGGCCCCATGAGCAGTTCTTC
.	TRBV7-9	TRBJ2-6	.	CASSLGSVGAAGANVLTF	TGTGCCAGCAGCTTAGGGTCTGTAGGGGCAGCTGGGGCCAACGTCCTGACTTTC
.	TRBV7-6	TRBJ1-3	.	CASSLGGALGNTIYF	TGTGCCAGCAGCTTAGGAGGAGCATTAGGAAACACCATATATTTT
.	TRBV18	TRBJ1-4	.	CASSPRTVGNEKLFF	TGTGCCAGCTCGCCTCGGACAGTCGGTAATGAAAAACTGTTTTTT
.	TRBV10-2	TRBJ2-2	.	CASSESTARGELFF	TGCGCCAGCAGTGAGTCGACAGCACGCGGGGAGCTGTTTTTT
.	TRBV15	TRBJ2-5	.	CATSRDRQGGTQYF	TGTGCCACCAGCAGAGACCGCCAGGGGGGGACCCAGTACTTC
.	TRBV13	TRBJ2-5	TRBD1	CASSSRTGGAGTQYF	TGTGCCAGCAGCTCCCGGACAGGGGGCGCGGGGACCCAGTACTTC
few	TRBV15	TRBJ2-2	TRBD1	CATNTGVAGELFF	TGTGCCACCAACACAGGGGTAGCCGGGGAGCTGTTTTTT
.	TRBV7-9	TRBJ1-2	TRBD1	CASSDTGAAYGYTF	TGTGCCAGCAGCGATACAGGGGCGGCCTATGGCTACACCTTC
once	TRBV9	TRBJ1-2	TRBD1	CASSANRGEYGYTF	TGTGCCAGCAGCGCGAACAGGGGGGAGTATGGCTACACCTTC
.	TRBV5-1	TRBJ1-2	.	CASSPVGADGYTF	TGCGCCAGCAGCCCCGTGGGGGCTGATGGCTACACCTTC
.	TRBV19	TRBJ1-1	.	CASSIDADLNTEAFF	TGTGCCAGTAGTATAGATGCGGACCTGAACACTGAAGCTTTCTTT
.	TRBV6-5	TRBJ1-5	.	CATQGSHNQPQHF	TGTGCCACCCAAGGTTCTCACAATCAGCCCCAGCATTTT
.	TRBV20-1	TRBJ1-2	.	CSARDDFDSYGYTF	TGCAGTGCTAGAGATGACTTCGATTCATATGGCTACACCTTC
.	TRBV30	TRBJ1-2	.	CAGESTQTYYGYTF	TGTGCCGGGGAAAGTACTCAGACTTACTATGGCTACACCTTC
.	TRBV20-1	TRBJ2-1	TRBD1	CSASGQGRNEQFF	TGCAGTGCTAGTGGACAGGGTAGGAATGAGCAGTTCTTC
.	TRBV9	TRBJ2-4	.	CASSVDVRENIQYF	TGTGCCAGCAGCGTAGATGTGAGGGAAAACATTCAGTACTTC
.	TRBV14	TRBJ1-5	.	CASSRVGRNQPQHF	TGTGCCAGCAGCCGAGTTGGCAGAAATCAGCCCCAGCATTTT
.	TRBV2	TRBJ2-2	.	CASSESAPGELFF	TGTGCCAGCAGTGAATCGGCCCCCGGGGAGCTGTTTTTT
.	TRBV20-1	TRBJ1-2	TRBD1	CSVRTGTNYGYTF	TGCAGTGTCAGGACAGGGACCAACTATGGCTACACCTTC
.	TRBV5-1	TRBJ1-2	.	CASSLVDSGADGYTF	TGCGCCAGCAGCTTGGTGGACTCAGGGGCGGATGGCTACACCTTC
.	TRBV6-1	TRBJ2-1	.	CASSPLSGSDEQFF	TGTGCCAGCAGTCCGTTATCGGGGAGCGATGAGCAGTTCTTC
.	TRBV7-9	TRBJ2-7	.	CASSRLKRAYEQYF	TGTGCCAGCAGCCGATTGAAGCGGGCCTACGAGCAGTACTTC
.	TRBV20-1	TRBJ1-5	.	CSARVPGQPQHF	TGCAGTGCTAGAGTCCCTGGTCAGCCCCAGCATTTT
.	TRBV9	TRBJ1-5	TRBD1	CASSGTGNNQPQHF	TGTGCCAGCAGCGGGACAGGGAACAATCAGCCCCAGCATTTT
.	TRBV28	TRBJ1-1	.	CASSLRGMGDTEAFF	TGTGCCAGCAGTCTTCGTGGGATGGGAGACACTGAAGCTTTCTTT
.	TRBV7-9	TRBJ1-5	TRBD1	CASSLLFRDRGSSNQPQHF	TGTGCCAGCAGCCTGCTATTCCGGGACAGGGGCAGTAGCAATCAGCCCCAGCATTTT
once	TRBV6-6	TRBJ1-1	.	CASSPGWNTEAFF	TGTGCCAGCAGTCCCGGCTGGAACACTGAAGCTTTCTTT
.	TRBV10-3	TRBJ2-6	TRBD2	CAISEAPTSGGSGANVLTF	TGTGCCATCAGTGAAGCCCCGACTAGCGGGGGCTCTGGGGCCAACGTCCTGACTTTC
.	TRBV6-6	TRBJ1-1	.	CASRNPQGILPTEAFF	TGTGCCAGCAGGAACCCACAGGGAATTCTTCCTACTGAAGCTTTCTTT
.	TRBV9	TRBJ1-1	.	CASSVVRSGAIDTEAFF	TGTGCCAGCAGCGTAGTTAGGAGTGGGGCAATCGACACTGAAGCTTTCTTT
.	TRBV24-1	TRBJ2-5	.	CATSDQQNVEETQYF	TGTGCCACCAGTGATCAGCAGAACGTAGAAGAGACCCAGTACTTC
.	TRBV5-1	TRBJ2-7	TRBD1	CASSLAPGQKVYEQYF	TGCGCCAGCAGCTTGGCCCCGGGACAGAAAGTCTACGAGCAGTACTTC
.	TRBV30	TRBJ2-5	.	CAWTLLDRNGETQYF	TGTGCCTGGACCCTCCTCGACAGAAATGGAGAGACCCAGTACTTC
.	TRBV9	TRBJ2-1	TRBD2	CASSVDTGGYNEQFF	TGTGCCAGCAGCGTAGATACGGGGGGATACAATGAGCAGTTCTTC
.	TRBV9	TRBJ1-2	.	CASSVEGQTGPYGYTF	TGTGCCAGCAGCGTAGAAGGTCAGACAGGTCCCTATGGCTACACCTTC